These T cell receptor beta chains were read from a single sample in a study of cytomegalovirus exposure and HLA in healthy donors. Assay used: immunoSEQ multiplex PCR; TCRdb lists only in-frame clones, some missing. The sample shows 130,000 or so clones, under 90% of them seen only once. The sample comprised PBMCs. The receptors were sampled from a man aged 25 to 40 in good health and CMV-seronegative. Each CDR3 is given with its conserved first and last residue. Each record gives: V gene, clone size, CDR3 protein. Clone size is given for some rows only: seen once, a few or many times, or a class if the clone is expanded.

TRBV14 | NA | CASSQDLGSTAYTF
TRBV27 | NA | CASSLGDRALTPLHF
TRBV11-2 | NA | CASSIGRESYEQYF
TRBV27 | NA | CASSWTGISGYTF
TRBV7-9 | NA | CASSSVFREHFYLQAFF
TRBV27 | once | CASSSFPPEAFF
TRBV7-2 | NA | CASSLSRRTDGYTF
TRBV19 | NA | CASSWGASSYEQYF
TRBV4-1 | NA | CASSQERTQETQYF
TRBV7-8 | NA | CASSFRTGQDIYGYTF
TRBV27 | NA | CASSLSPGSYEQYF
TRBV27 | NA | CASEGLAGDTDTQYF